Below, 14 T cell receptor beta chains from the same sample are listed, as sequenced in a study of neoadjuvant anti-PD-1 for oral cavity cancer. Time point indicated: after neoadjuvant nivolumab, at surgical resection. Repertoires were generated with immunoSEQ multiplex PCR, while TCRdb's copy carries only in-frame clones and drops some. The profile covers approximately 15,000 clones, with less than 75% appearing a single time and 2% to 3% taken by the ten largest. Sequenced here: PBMCs, sampled after nivolumab (anti-PD-1) treatment. Every receptor here comes from a person between 40 and 85 years old with oral cavity squamous cell carcinoma.

The V call is TRBV2, the J call TRBJ2-7, with 10 bases identical to TRBD2. The CDR3 is 14 residues long. V dropped 4 bases and J dropped 4; count of bases not matched to a gene: 4. CDR1 and CDR2 from the germline V gene are SNHLY and FYNNEI. In DNA, the CDR3 is TGTGCCAGCAGTGCAGCTAGCGGGGGTTACGAGCAGTACTTC. Its protein is CASSAASGGYEQYF. The full variable domain, completed using reference TRBV2 and TRBJ2-7, is EPEVTQTPSHQVTQMGQEVILRCVPISNHLYFYWYRQILGQKVEFLVSFYNNEISEKSEIFDDQFSVERPDGSNFTLKIRSTKLEDSAMYFCASSAASGGYEQYFGPGTRLTVT.

V and J are TRBV5-4 and TRBJ2-7; TRBD1 matches 7 bases. CDR3 length: 14 amino acids. With 2 bases clipped from V and 4 bases from J, the junction kept 6 bases outside the gene matches. Germline CDR1 is SGHNT and CDR2 is YYREEE (reference sequence). CDR3 amino acids: CASSLRDRQYEQYF. CDR3 bases: TGTGCCAGCAGCTTACGGGACAGACAATACGAGCAGTACTTC. Full variable domain (remainder filled in from reference TRBV5-4 and TRBJ2-7): ETGVTQSPTHLIKTRGQQVTLRCSSQSGHNTVSWYQQALGQGPQFIFQYYREEENGRGNFPPRFSGLQFPNYSSELNVNALELDDSALYLCASSLRDRQYEQYFGPGTRLTVT.

This CDR3 is CASSTGTGGNEQFF. The CDR3 DNA reads TGCGCCAGCAGCACCGGGACAGGGGGGAATGAGCAGTTCTTC. The rearrangement links TRBV5-1 to TRBJ2-1; TRBD1 aligns across 11 bases. Germline V CDR1 and CDR2: SGHRS, YFSETQ. The V and J ends lost 4 bases and 7 bases, in that order; junction bases with no gene match: 4. This CDR3 spans 14 amino acids.

This chain uses TRBV7-2 with TRBJ1-5, with D possibly matching TRBD1 (5 bases). The V gene lost 1 base and the J gene lost 5 bases, with 12 bases spanning the gap. CDR3 size: 15 residues. Germline values: CDR1 SGHTA, CDR2 FQGNSA. The CDR3 DNA reads as TGTGCCAGCAGCTTAGGGGGCAGCAGCGATCAGCCCCAGCATTTT. It translates to CASSLGGSSDQPQHF. Using reference TRBV7-2 and TRBJ1-5 for the parts outside the CDR3, the full variable domain is GAGVSQSPSNKVTEKGKDVELRCDPISGHTALYWYRQSLGQGLEFLIYFQGNSAPDKSGLPSDRFSAERTGGSVSTLTIQRTQQEDSAVYLCASSLGGSSDQPQHFGDGTRLSIL.

The genes are TRBV5-1 and TRBJ2-5; TRBD1 is a possible D gene (6 bases). Germline lookup yields CDR1 SGHRS and CDR2 YFSETQ. V lost 6 bases and J lost 5, with 20 bases in between. The CDR3 has 15 residues. The CDR3 region is CASTTQRGFRETQYF. CDR3 sequence (DNA): TGCGCCAGCACCACGCAGAGGGGGTTCAGGGAGACCCAGTACTTC. Filled out from reference TRBV5-1 and TRBJ2-5, the complete variable domain reads KAGVTQTPRYLIKTRGQQVTLSCSPISGHRSVSWYQQTPGQGLQFLFEYFSETQRNKGNFPGRFSGRQFSNSRSEMNVSTLELGDSALYLCASTTQRGFRETQYFGPGTRLLVL.

V and J are TRBV9 and TRBJ2-1; D is ambiguous. Germline CDR1 is SGDLS and CDR2 is YYNGEE. The CDR3 contains 15 residues. The germline V and J ends were trimmed by 5 bases and 0 bases, with 12 bases remaining between them. As DNA, the CDR3 is TGTGCCAGCAGTCAATTCGGTAGCTCCTACAATGAGCAGTTCTTC. This sequence encodes CASSQFGSSYNEQFF.

The chain combines TRBV4-1 with TRBJ2-2; no definite D call. Trimming left V 0 bases short and J 4 bases short, with 9 bases between. The CDR3 contains 15 residues. Per the germline V gene, CDR1 is MGHRA and CDR2 is YSYEKL. In nucleotides, the CDR3 is TGCGCCAGCAGCCAAGACAAATGGCTCACCGGGGAGCTGTTTTTT. Encoded protein: CASSQDKWLTGELFF.

This clone was seen a handful of times. V and J are TRBV6-5 and TRBJ1-1; D not certain. Germline V gene data show CDR1 as MNHEY and CDR2 as SVGAGI. The CDR3 spans 11 residues. Trimming took 7 bases from V and 1 from J, leaving 4 bases between them. The CDR3 region has the DNA TGTGCCAGCATGTGGAACACTGAAGCTTTCTTT. Its translation: CASMWNTEAFF.

The V gene is TRBV7-3, the J gene TRBJ2-3, with 10 positions matching TRBD1. V lost 1 base to trimming and J lost 4 bases; unmatched junction nucleotides: 8. Germline V CDR1 and CDR2: SGHTA, FQGTGA. This CDR3 is built from 17 residues. The CDR3 DNA sequence: TGTGCCAGCAGCTTAAAAGGTGTGGGACAGGGGTCAGATACGCAGTATTTT. Translation: CASSLKGVGQGSDTQYF.

V and J are TRBV2 and TRBJ1-2; D is uncertain. The V end was cut by 7 bases, the J end by 1 base, with 19 bases between. Germline V lookup: CDR1 SNHLY, CDR2 FYNNEI. The length of the CDR3 is 16 residues. CDR3 DNA sequence: TGTGCCAGCACACAGAGTATCTACCGCCTTAACTATGGCTACACCTTC. Amino acid sequence: CASTQSIYRLNYGYTF.

The chain employs TRBV19 and TRBJ1-1; D gene unclear. The CDR3 runs to 15 residues. The germline V gene encodes CDR1 LNHDA and CDR2 SQIVND (reference sequence). The V and J ends lost 3 bases and 9 bases respectively, with 20 bases between them. CDR3 nucleotide sequence: TGTGCCAGTAGTATTGGGGTGAGCGGGAAAGGGAAAGCTTTCTTT. Its protein is CASSIGVSGKGKAFF.

V usage is TRBV19 and J usage is TRBJ1-1; possibly TRBD1 for D (5 bases). There are 13 residues in the CDR3. V was pared by 9 bases and J by 7 bases, with 18 bases between. The germline gives CDR1 LNHDA, CDR2 SQIVND (reference sequence). In DNA, the CDR3 is TGTGCCAGCTCTGCCCTCGGGGGAGTTGAAGCTTTCTTT. Its translation is CASSALGGVEAFF.

CDR3 protein: CASSPVRGETQYF. As DNA, the CDR3 is TGTGCCAGCAGCCCCGTCAGAGGGGAGACCCAGTACTTC. The chain recombines TRBV7-9 with TRBJ2-5; D is perhaps TRBD2 (5 bases). The CDR3 covers 13 residues. Trimming cost V 5 bases and J 5 bases, with 12 bases left between them. Germline lookup yields CDR1 SEHNR and CDR2 FQNEAQ (reference sequence).

The rearrangement joins TRBV5-4 to TRBJ2-3; 7 nucleotides match TRBD2. The CDR3 totals 14 residues. Germline V CDR1 and CDR2: SGHNT, YYREEE (reference sequence). The V gene end was trimmed by 1 base and the J gene end by 1 base; junction bases not matched to a gene: 0. The CDR3: CASSLRGGTDTQYF. CDR3 nucleotides: TGTGCCAGCAGCTTGCGGGGGGGCACAGATACGCAGTATTTT.